This note documents a single T cell receptor beta chain sequence. Antigen unknown. V shed 3 bases and J shed 9 bases, with 17 bases lying between them. CDR3 size: 15 residues. Germline V gives CDR1 SGHVS, CDR2 FNYEAQ. The sample comes from a study of T cell clones after liver transplantation. Produced via immunoSEQ multiplex PCR; TCRdb's table is partial and in-frame only. In the table there are tens of thousands of clones, 60% to 80% of which are singletons. Study findings and constraints: Compared with third party-reactive sequences, donor-reactive ones declined more, independent of withdrawal success.

The receptor was derived from a human patient who received a liver transplant. Some T cells could come from the graft donor. The specimen comprised CD4+ T cells from blood, sampled at the 22-month timepoint. The chain is built from TRBV7-6 and TRBJ1-4; TRBD1 might be the D (6 bases). The CDR3 reads CASSLEPGHAQKLFF. The CDR3 DNA reads TGTGCCAGCAGCTTGGAGCCGGGACATGCCCAAAAACTGTTTTTT.